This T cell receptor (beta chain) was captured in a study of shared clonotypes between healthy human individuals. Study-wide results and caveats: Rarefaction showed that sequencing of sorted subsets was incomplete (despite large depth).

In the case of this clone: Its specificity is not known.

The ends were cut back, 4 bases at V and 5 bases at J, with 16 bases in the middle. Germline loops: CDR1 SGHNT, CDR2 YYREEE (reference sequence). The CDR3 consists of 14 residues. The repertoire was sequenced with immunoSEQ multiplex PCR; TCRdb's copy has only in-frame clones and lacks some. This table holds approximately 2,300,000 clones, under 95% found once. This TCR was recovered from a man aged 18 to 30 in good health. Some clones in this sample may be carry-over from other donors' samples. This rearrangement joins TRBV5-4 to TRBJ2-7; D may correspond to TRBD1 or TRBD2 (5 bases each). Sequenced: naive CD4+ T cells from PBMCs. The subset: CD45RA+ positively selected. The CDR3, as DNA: TGTGCCAGCAGCCCCCGGCAGGGAGTCCACGAGCAGTACTTC. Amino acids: CASSPRQGVHEQYF.